The source of this TCR beta chain is a study of blood T cell repertoires in COVID-19. Points on this clone: Other DNA sequences in the same sample also yield this CDR3.

Data came from immunoSEQ multiplex PCR; TCRdb stores just in-frame clones and leaves some out. Found here are about 320,000 clones, roughly 85% of them singletons; the top ten hold 6% to 9%. V gave up 0 bases and J gave up 0 bases; unmatched junction bases: 4. The CDR3 runs to 16 residues. Germline assignment: CDR1 SGDLS and CDR2 YYNGEE. The sequenced material came from peripheral blood. The chain is built from TRBV9 and TRBJ2-3, with 7 bases fitting TRBD1. The receptor was isolated from a human donor in a cohort sampled during active COVID-19. The CDR3 loop reads CASSVGGTASTDTQYF. The CDR3 coding sequence is TGTGCCAGCAGCGTAGGGGGGACAGCTAGCACAGATACGCAGTATTTT.